This T cell receptor beta chain was sequenced in a study of blood T cell repertoires in COVID-19. About the research overall: Italy, Spain and the United States were the sources of the convalescent and acute COVID-19 samples. Sources were T cells, B-cell-depleted T cells, or PBMCs; the material itself was cDNA or gDNA.

The germline gives CDR1 LNHDA, CDR2 SQIVND (reference sequence). V was shortened by 1 base and J by 2 bases, with 8 bases between the two germline ends. The CDR3 is 15 amino acids. Patients from Seattle were sampled longitudinally, starting during active infection. Assay used: immunoSEQ multiplex PCR; TCRdb lists only in-frame clones, some missing. Among some 87,000 clones, around nine tenths were seen once, and the ten largest hold 4% to 5%. The source is a human donor with COVID-19, enrolled during active disease. The donor label of this sample is uncertain. The rearrangement joins TRBV19 to TRBJ2-2; D might be TRBD1 (6 bases). Material for sequencing was peripheral blood. This CDR3 is CASSIGTANTGELFF. CDR3 DNA: TGTGCCAGTAGTATAGGGACAGCAAACACCGGGGAGCTGTTTTTT.